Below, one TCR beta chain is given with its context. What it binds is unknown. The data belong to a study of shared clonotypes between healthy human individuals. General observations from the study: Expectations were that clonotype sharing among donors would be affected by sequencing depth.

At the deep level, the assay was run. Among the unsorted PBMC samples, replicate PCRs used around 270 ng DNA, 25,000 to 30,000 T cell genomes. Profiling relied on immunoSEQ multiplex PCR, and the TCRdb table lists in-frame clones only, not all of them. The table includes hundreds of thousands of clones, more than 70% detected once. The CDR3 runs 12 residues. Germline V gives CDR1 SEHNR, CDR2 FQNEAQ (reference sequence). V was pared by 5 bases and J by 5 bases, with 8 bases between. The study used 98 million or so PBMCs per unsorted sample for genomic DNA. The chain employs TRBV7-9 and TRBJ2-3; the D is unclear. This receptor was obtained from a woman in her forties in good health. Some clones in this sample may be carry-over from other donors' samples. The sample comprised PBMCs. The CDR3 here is CASSQTEDTQYF. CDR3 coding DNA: TGTGCCAGCAGCCAAACGGAAGATACGCAGTATTTT.